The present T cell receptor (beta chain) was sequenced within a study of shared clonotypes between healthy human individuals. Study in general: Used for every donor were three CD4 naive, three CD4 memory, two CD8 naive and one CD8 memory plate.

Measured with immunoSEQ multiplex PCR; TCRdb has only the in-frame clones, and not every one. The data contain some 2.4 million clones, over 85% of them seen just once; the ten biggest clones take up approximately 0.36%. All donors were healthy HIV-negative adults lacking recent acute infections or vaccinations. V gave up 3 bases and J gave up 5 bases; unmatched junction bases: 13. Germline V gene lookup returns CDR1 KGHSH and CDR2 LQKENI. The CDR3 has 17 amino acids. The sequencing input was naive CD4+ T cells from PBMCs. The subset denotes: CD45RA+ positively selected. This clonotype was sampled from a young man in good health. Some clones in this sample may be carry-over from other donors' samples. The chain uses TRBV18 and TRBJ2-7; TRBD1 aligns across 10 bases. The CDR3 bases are TGTGCCAGCTCACCCTATTTCGGGACAGGGGTCCGGGACGAGCAGTACTTC. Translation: CASSPYFGTGVRDEQYF.